The clone carrying this T cell receptor beta chain appeared a few times. These data are taken from a study of blood T cells in healthy people across ages. Study details: Per two T cells, about one barcoded beta molecule was captured through template switching.

Then a second PCR, running about 7 to 11 cycles, was carried out with a sample-barcoded 5' primer and a J-beta primer mix. Every molecule of cDNA carried a tag from a template-switch adaptor with 12 random nucleotides. From the 5' RACE reads, TCRdb called clonotypes with MiXCR, one entry per CDR3 protein. The table includes about 760,000 distinct CDR3 sequences, around a quarter detected once. Germline V gene sequence: CDR1 SEHNR, CDR2 FQNEAQ (reference sequence). The CDR3 covers 15 residues. Trimming shortened V by 5 bases and J by 5 bases, and 19 bases separated the two germline ends. The sample was also reused in another study, on T cells of mothers and their children. That investigation notes: Samples came from a few healthy Caucasian mothers and their six children. The authors found no persistent microchimeric T cell clones.

This sequence joins TRBV7-9 and TRBJ2-7, with a possible D match to TRBD1 (5 bases). The sequence derives from a boy aged 5-17 years in good health. Sequenced input: blood. CDR3 loop: CASSPPARALNEQYF. CDR3 DNA: TGTGCCAGCAGCCCCCCGGCCAGGGCACTGAACGAGCAGTACTTC.